These T cell receptor beta chains were read from a single sample in a study of Ad26.COV2.S vaccination and SARS-CoV-2 variants. Only in-frame clones appear in the TCRdb table, and some are missing; sequencing was by immunoSEQ multiplex PCR. The sample has fewer than 500,000 clones, 90% seen once. The sequencing here drew on peripheral blood, taken in a trial of Ad26.COV2.S vaccine versus placebo. The receptors here all came from a person between 18 and 60 years old who received the Ad26.COV2.S COVID-19 vaccine or a placebo. CDR3s include the opening cysteine and the closing phenylalanine or tryptophan. A D gene is named only where the DNA matches it firmly. Size is omitted from some rows. Given values are once, few, many or a class for expanded clones.

v_call	j_call	clone_size	d_call	cdr3_nt	cdr3_aa
TRBV27	TRBJ2-1	NA	TRBD2	TGTGCCAGCAGTTTAGCCCGACTAGCGGGACCTAATGAGCAGTTCTTC	CASSLARLAGPNEQFF
TRBV10-2	TRBJ2-1	NA	NA	TGCGCCAGCAGGGATTACAATGAGCAGTTCTTC	CASRDYNEQFF
TRBV29-1	TRBJ2-7	NA	NA	TGCAGCGTTGAAGATCGTGTGGGTTACGAGCAGTACTTC	CSVEDRVGYEQYF
TRBV6-4	TRBJ2-3	NA	NA	TGTGCCAGCAGTGTCCAATTGGGGAGCACAGATACGCAGTATTTT	CASSVQLGSTDTQYF
TRBV5-4	TRBJ2-2	NA	TRBD2	TGTGCCAGCAGCGTCGGGGGGACCGGGGAGCTGTTTTTT	CASSVGGTGELFF
TRBV5-4	TRBJ2-5	NA	NA	TGTGCCAGCAGCGTGGGACTTGAGATGGAGACCCAGTACTTC	CASSVGLEMETQYF
TRBV28	TRBJ1-6	few	NA	TGTGCCAGCAGTTTATCACGGAGCTCCTATAATTCACCCCTCCACTTT	CASSLSRSSYNSPLHF
TRBV19	TRBJ2-7	NA	NA	TGTGCCAGTACTCCCTCGCGCGGGACACCCCCCTACGAGCAGTACTTC	CASTPSRGTPPYEQYF
TRBV4-2	TRBJ2-1	NA	NA	TGTGCCAGCAGCCAAGGGCTAGTCCCCACTAAGGGGCAGTTCTTC	CASSQGLVPTKGQFF
TRBV14	TRBJ2-3	NA	TRBD2	TGTGCCAGCAGCCAGGCTAGCGGGAAGATCACAGATACGCAGTATTTT	CASSQASGKITDTQYF
TRBV12-5	TRBJ2-1	NA	TRBD2	TGTGCTAGTGGTTTGTGGGCTAGCGGGAGTAATGAGCAGTTCTTC	CASGLWASGSNEQFF
TRBV27	TRBJ1-5	NA	TRBD1	TGTGCCAGCAGCGCTCACAGGGGGAACCAGCCCCAGCATTTT	CASSAHRGNQPQHF
TRBV5-6	TRBJ1-6	NA	TRBD1	TGTGCCAGCAGCCTGGACAGGGCTAATTCACCCCTCCACTTT	CASSLDRANSPLHF
TRBV20-1	TRBJ1-5	NA	NA	TGCAGTGCTAGTATGATTTCGACAGGTTATAATCAGCCCCAGCATTTT	CSASMISTGYNQPQHF
TRBV10-3	TRBJ1-2	NA	TRBD1	TGTGCCATCAGTGAGTTAGCGACAGGGGATGGAGGCTACACCTTC	CAISELATGDGGYTF
TRBV9	TRBJ2-3	once	TRBD2	TGTGCCAGCAGCCCACTTCCTAGCGGGAGTTACCCAGATACGCAGTATTTT	CASSPLPSGSYPDTQYF
TRBV27	TRBJ2-7	once	TRBD2	TGTGCCAGCAGTCCCGCGACTAGCGGATCCTACGAGCAGTACTTC	CASSPATSGSYEQYF
TRBV14	TRBJ2-7	few	TRBD2	TGTGCCAGCAGCTTAGGACTAGCGGGAGGAGGAGAGCAGTACTTC	CASSLGLAGGGEQYF
TRBV7-2	TRBJ1-5	many	NA	TGTGCCAGCAGCATCCGAGGCGGTCAGCCCCAGCATTTT	CASSIRGGQPQHF
TRBV6-5	TRBJ1-6	NA	NA	TGTGCCAGCAGTTACGGTACAGAGAATTCACCCCTCCACTTT	CASSYGTENSPLHF
TRBV3-1/TRBV3-2	TRBJ2-3	NA	NA	TGTGCCAGCAGCCCCCCAGGCACAGATACGCAGTATTTT	CASSPPGTDTQYF
TRBV3-1/TRBV3-2	TRBJ2-4	NA	NA	TGTGCCAGCAGCCAAGCAATCGCCGGAATACGGGAACGCAAAAACATTCAGTACTTC	CASSQAIAGIRERKNIQYF
TRBV4-2	TRBJ2-1	NA	TRBD2	TGTGCCAGCAGCCAAGATCGGCTAGCGGGACGCTACAATGAGCAGTTCTTC	CASSQDRLAGRYNEQFF
TRBV3-1/TRBV3-2	TRBJ2-1	NA	NA	TGTGCCAGCAGCCATGCCAACAATGAGCAGTTCTTC	CASSHANNEQFF
TRBV3-1/TRBV3-2	TRBJ2-7	once	TRBD2	TGTGCCAGCAGCCAAGGAGCGGGAGCCTACGAGCAGTACTTC	CASSQGAGAYEQYF
TRBV4-2	TRBJ2-2	NA	TRBD2	TGTGCCAGCAGCCAAAGCGGGAGCACCGGGGAGCTGTTTTTT	CASSQSGSTGELFF
TRBV5-6	TRBJ2-5	NA	NA	TGTGCCAGCAGCTTTGTAGGGGAGCAAGAGACCCAGTACTTC	CASSFVGEQETQYF
TRBV28	TRBJ1-5	NA	NA	TGTGCCAGCGGGTCTACAGGGAGTAGCAATCAGCCCCAGCATTTT	CASGSTGSSNQPQHF
TRBV27	TRBJ2-3	once	NA	TGTGCCAGCAGCCCTGTTGAGGGCACAGATACGCAGTATTTT	CASSPVEGTDTQYF
TRBV5-4	TRBJ2-2	NA	NA	TGTGCCAGCAGCTCCCCCCGGGCGGAGAACACCGGGGAGCTGTTTTTT	CASSSPRAENTGELFF
TRBV19	TRBJ1-6	NA	NA	TGTGCCACTAGACGGGGGTCCTCCTATAATTCACCCCTCCACTTT	CATRRGSSYNSPLHF
TRBV7-6	TRBJ1-1	NA	NA	TGTGCCAGCAGCTTATTAGGGAACACTGAAGCTTTCTTT	CASSLLGNTEAFF
TRBV6-4	TRBJ1-4	once	NA	TGTGCCAGCAGTGACAAGGGGGGCGCGAGTGTAGGGGAAAAACTGTTTTTT	CASSDKGGASVGEKLFF
TRBV19	TRBJ2-1	NA	TRBD2	TGTGCCAGTAGTATGGGGTTAGCGGGTTACAATGAGCAGTTCTTC	CASSMGLAGYNEQFF
TRBV27	TRBJ2-1	once	TRBD2	TGTGCCAGCAGTTTTCTAGCGGGGTTGTATGAGCAGTTCTTC	CASSFLAGLYEQFF
TRBV7-3	TRBJ1-1	NA	NA	TGTGCCAGCAGCTTCGGACGATGGGGCGCTGAAGCTTTCTTT	CASSFGRWGAEAFF
TRBV4-3	TRBJ2-5	NA	NA	TGCGCCAGCAGCCAAGATCCGGGAGAGACCCAGTACTTC	CASSQDPGETQYF
TRBV27	TRBJ2-1	few	NA	TGTGCCAGCAGTTTTCGGGGGAATTCCTACAATGAGCAGTTCTTC	CASSFRGNSYNEQFF
TRBV7-9	TRBJ1-5	NA	NA	TGTGCCAGCAGCCCTGGGAAAGGCACCGGACGGTCCCTCAATCAGCCCCAGCATTTT	CASSPGKGTGRSLNQPQHF
TRBV28	TRBJ2-2	NA	TRBD2	TGTGCCAGCAGGGCTCAAGCGGGAGTAGCGAACACCGGGGAGCTGTTTTTT	CASRAQAGVANTGELFF
TRBV19	TRBJ2-6	once	NA	TGTGCCAGTAGACCCCACCAGCTTGGCTCTGGGGCCAACGTCCTGACTTTC	CASRPHQLGSGANVLTF
TRBV2	TRBJ1-4	NA	NA	TGTGCCAGCAGTGAATTTAGGGGGACAGAAAAACTGTTTTTT	CASSEFRGTEKLFF
TRBV5-1	TRBJ2-1	NA	TRBD1	TGCGCCAGCAGCTTGGGACCGGGACAGGGATTGGGCAATGAGCAGTTCTTC	CASSLGPGQGLGNEQFF
TRBV29-1	TRBJ2-3	NA	NA	TGCAGCGCCTCGCCTAGCACAGATACGCAGTATTTT	CSASPSTDTQYF
TRBV3-1/TRBV3-2	TRBJ2-7	NA	NA	TGTGCCAGCAGCCAAGTAACTTCCTACGAGCAGTACTTC	CASSQVTSYEQYF
TRBV4-2	TRBJ1-1	NA	TRBD1	TGTGCCAGCAGCCTGACAGGGACCCAGGAGGCTTTCTTT	CASSLTGTQEAFF
TRBV12-5	TRBJ2-1	NA	TRBD2	TGTGCTAGTGCCCCCCCAGCGGGAAGCTACAATGAGCAGTTCTTC	CASAPPAGSYNEQFF